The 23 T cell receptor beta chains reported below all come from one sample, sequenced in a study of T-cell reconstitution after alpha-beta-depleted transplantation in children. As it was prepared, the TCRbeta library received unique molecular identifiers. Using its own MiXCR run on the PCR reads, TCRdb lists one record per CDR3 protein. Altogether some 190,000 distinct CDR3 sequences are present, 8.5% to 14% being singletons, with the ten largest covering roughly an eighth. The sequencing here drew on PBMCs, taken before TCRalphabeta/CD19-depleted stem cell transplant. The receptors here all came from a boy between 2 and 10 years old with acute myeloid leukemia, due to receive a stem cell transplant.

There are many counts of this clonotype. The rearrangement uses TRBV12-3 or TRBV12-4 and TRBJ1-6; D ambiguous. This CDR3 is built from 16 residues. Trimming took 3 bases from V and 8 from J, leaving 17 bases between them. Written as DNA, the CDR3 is TGTGCCAGCAGTTTCATACTAGGAGAGGCCCATTCACCCCTCCACTTT. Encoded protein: CASSFILGEAHSPLHF.

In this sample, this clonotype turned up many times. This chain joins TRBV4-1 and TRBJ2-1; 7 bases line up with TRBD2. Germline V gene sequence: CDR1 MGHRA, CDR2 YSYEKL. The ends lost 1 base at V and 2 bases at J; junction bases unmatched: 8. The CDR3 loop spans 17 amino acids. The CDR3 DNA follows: TGCGCCAGCAGCCAAGTAAGACTAGCCCTTCCCTACAATGAGCAGTTCTTC. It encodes CASSQVRLALPYNEQFF.

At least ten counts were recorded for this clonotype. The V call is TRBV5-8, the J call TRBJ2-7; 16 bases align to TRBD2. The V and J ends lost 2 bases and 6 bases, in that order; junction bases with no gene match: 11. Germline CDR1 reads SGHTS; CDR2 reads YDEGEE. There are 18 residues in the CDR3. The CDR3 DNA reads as TGTGCCAGCAGCTTAGTGGGACTAGCGGGAGGGTCCGGTAGCGAGCAGTACTTC. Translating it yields CASSLVGLAGGSGSEQYF.

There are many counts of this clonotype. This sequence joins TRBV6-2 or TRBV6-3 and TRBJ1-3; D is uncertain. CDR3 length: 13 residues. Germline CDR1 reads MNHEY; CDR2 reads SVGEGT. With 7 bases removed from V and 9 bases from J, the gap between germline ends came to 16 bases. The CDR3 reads CASMETDGTTIYF. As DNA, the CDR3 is TGTGCCAGCATGGAGACGGACGGTACCACCATATATTTT.

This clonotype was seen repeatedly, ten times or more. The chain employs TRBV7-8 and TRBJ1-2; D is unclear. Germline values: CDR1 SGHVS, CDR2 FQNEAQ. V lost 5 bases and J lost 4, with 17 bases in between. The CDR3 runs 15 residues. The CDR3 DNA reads TGTGCCAGCAGCCTCACCACGATAAGCGTCTATGGCTACACCTTC. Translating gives CASSLTTISVYGYTF.

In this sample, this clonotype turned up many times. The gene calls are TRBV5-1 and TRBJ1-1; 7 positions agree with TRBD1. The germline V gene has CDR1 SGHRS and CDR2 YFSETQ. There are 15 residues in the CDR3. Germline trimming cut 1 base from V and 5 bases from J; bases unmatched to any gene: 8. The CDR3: CASSLPQGVATEAFF. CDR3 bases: TGCGCCAGCAGCTTGCCGCAGGGGGTAGCAACTGAAGCTTTCTTT.

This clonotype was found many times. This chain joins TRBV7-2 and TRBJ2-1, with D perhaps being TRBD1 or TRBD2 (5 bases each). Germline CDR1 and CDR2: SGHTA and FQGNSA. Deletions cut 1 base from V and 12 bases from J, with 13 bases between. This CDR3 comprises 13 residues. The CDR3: CASSLVTGQWQFF. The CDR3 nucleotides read TGTGCCAGCAGCTTAGTCACGGGGCAATGGCAGTTCTTC.

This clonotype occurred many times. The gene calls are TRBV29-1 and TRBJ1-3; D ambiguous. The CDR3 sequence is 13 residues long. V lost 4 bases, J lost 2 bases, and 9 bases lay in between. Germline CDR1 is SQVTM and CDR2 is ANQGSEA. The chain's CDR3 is CSVAVTAGNTIYF. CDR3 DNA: TGCAGCGTTGCTGTGACTGCTGGAAACACCATATATTTT. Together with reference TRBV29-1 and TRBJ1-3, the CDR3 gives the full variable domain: SAVISQKPSRDICQRGTSLTIQCQVDSQVTMMFWYRQQPGQSLTLIATANQGSEATYESGFVIDKFPISRPNLTFSTLTVSNMSPEDSSIYLCSVAVTAGNTIYFGEGSWLTVV.

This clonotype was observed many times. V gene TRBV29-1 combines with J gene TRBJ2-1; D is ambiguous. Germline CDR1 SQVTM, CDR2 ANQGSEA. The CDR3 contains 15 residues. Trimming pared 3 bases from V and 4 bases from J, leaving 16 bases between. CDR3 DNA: TGCAGCGTTGACGGGCAGTATGAGGTGTACAATGAGCAGTTCTTC. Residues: CSVDGQYEVYNEQFF.

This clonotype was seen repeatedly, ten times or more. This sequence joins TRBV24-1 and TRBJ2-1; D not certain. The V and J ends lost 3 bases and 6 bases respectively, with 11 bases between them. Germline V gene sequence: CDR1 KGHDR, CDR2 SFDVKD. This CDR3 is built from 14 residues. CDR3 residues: CATSDPDKSNEQFF. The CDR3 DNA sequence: TGTGCCACCAGTGATCCCGATAAGAGCAATGAGCAGTTCTTC.

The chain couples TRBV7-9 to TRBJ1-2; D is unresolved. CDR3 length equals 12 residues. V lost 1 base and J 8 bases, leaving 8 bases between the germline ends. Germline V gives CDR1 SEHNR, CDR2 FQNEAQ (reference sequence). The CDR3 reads CASSLESWGYTF. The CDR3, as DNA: TGTGCCAGCAGCTTAGAGAGCTGGGGCTACACCTTC. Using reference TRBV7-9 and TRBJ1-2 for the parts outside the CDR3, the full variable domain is DTGVSQNPRHKITKRGQNVTFRCDPISEHNRLYWYRQTLGQGPEFLTYFQNEAQLEKSRLLSDRFSAERPKGSFSTLEIQRTEQGDSAMYLCASSLESWGYTFGSGTRLTVV.

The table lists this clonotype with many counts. CDR3 loop: CATSDYRASTTGEQFF. The DNA of the CDR3 is TGTGCCACCAGTGATTACAGGGCATCAACAACCGGTGAGCAGTTCTTC. V is TRBV24-1 and J is TRBJ2-1; maybe TRBD1 (6 bases). This CDR3 is 16 amino acids long. Trimming pared 2 bases from V and 9 bases from J, leaving 19 bases between. The germline CDR1 and CDR2 sequences are KGHDR and SFDVKD.

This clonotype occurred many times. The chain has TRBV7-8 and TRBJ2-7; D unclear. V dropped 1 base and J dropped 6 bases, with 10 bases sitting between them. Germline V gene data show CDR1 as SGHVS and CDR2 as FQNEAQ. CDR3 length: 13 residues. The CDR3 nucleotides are TGTGCCAGCAGCTTAGTTGGTAGCTTCGAGCAGTACTTC. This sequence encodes CASSLVGSFEQYF.

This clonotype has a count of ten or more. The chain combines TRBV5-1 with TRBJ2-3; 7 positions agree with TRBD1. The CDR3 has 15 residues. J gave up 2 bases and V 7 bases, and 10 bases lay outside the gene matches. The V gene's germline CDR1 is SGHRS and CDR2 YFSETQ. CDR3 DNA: TGCGCCAGCTGCCAGGGGGAGCCGTCCACAGATACGCAGTATTTT. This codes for CASCQGEPSTDTQYF.

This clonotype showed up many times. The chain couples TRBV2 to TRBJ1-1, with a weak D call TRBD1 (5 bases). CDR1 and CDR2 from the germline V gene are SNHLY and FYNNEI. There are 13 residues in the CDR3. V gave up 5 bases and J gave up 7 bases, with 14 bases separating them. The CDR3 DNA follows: TGTGCCAGCAGTTTCCCTCAGGGACTTGAAGCTTTCTTT. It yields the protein CASSFPQGLEAFF.

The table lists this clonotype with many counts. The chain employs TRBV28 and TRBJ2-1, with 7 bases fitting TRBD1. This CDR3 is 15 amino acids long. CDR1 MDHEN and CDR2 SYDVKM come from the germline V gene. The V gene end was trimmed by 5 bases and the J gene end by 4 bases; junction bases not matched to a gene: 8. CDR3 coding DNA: TGTGCCAGCAGTCCGCCCGGGACAGTATACAATGAGCAGTTCTTC. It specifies CASSPPGTVYNEQFF. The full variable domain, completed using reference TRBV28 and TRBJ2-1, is DVKVTQSSRYLVKRTGEKVFLECVQDMDHENMFWYRQDPGLGLRLIYFSYDVKMKEKGDIPEGYSVSREKKERFSLILESASTNQTSMYLCASSPPGTVYNEQFFGPGTRLTVL.

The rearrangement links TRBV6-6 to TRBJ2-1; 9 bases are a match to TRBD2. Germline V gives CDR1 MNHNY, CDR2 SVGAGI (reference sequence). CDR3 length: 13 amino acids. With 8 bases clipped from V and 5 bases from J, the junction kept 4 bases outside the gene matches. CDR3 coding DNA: TGTGCCAGCTGTTGGACTAGCGACAATGAGCAGTTCTTC. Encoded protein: CASCWTSDNEQFF.

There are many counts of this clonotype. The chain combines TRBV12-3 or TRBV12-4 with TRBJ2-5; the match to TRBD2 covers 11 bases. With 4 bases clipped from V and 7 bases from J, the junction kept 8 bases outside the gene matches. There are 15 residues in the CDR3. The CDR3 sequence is CASSSIAGGLATQYF. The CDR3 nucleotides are TGTGCCAGCAGTTCCATAGCGGGGGGGCTTGCGACCCAGTACTTC.

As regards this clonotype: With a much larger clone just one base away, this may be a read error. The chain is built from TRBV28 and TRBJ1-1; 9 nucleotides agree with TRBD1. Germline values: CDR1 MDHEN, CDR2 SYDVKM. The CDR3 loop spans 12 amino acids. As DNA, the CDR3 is TGTGCCAGCAGTATCCTGGACAGGGGAGCTCTCTTT. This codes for CASSILDRGALF. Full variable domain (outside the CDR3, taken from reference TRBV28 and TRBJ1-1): DVKVTQSSRYLVKRTGEKVFLECVQDMDHENMFWYRQDPGLGLRLIYFSYDVKMKEKGDIPEGYSVSREKKERFSLILESASTNQTSMYLCASSILDRGALFGQGTRLTVV.

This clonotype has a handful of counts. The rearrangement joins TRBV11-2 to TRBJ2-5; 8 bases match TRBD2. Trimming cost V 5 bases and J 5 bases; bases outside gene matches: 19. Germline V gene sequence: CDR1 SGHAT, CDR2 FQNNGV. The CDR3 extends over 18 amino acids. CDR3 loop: CASSPTFTGGEVWETQYF. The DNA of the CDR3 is TGTGCCAGCAGCCCTACCTTTACCGGGGGGGAGGTATGGGAGACCCAGTACTTC. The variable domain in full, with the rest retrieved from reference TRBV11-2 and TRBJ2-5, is EAGVAQSPRYKIIEKRQSVAFWCNPISGHATLYWYQQILGQGPKLLIQFQNNGVVDDSQLPKDRFSAERLKGVDSTLKIQPAKLEDSAVYLCASSPTFTGGEVWETQYFGPGTRLLVL.

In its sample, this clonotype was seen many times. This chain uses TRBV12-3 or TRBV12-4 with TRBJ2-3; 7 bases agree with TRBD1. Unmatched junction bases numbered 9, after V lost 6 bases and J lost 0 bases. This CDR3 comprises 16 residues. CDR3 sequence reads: CASRPGQFFSTDTQYF. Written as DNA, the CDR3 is TGTGCCAGCAGGCCGGGACAGTTCTTTAGCACAGATACGCAGTATTTT.

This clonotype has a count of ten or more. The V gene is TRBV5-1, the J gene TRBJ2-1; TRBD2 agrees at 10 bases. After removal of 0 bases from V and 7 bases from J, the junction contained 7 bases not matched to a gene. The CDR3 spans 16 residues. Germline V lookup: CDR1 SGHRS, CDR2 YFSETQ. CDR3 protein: CASSLGPSGSGNEQFF. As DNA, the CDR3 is TGCGCCAGCAGCTTGGGGCCTAGCGGGAGCGGGAATGAGCAGTTCTTC.

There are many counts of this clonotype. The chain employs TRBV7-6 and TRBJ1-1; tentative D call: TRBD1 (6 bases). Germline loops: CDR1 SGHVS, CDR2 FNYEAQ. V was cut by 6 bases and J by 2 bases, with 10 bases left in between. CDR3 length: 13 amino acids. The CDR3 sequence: CASRRGANTEAFF. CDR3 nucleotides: TGTGCCAGCAGGAGGGGGGCCAACACTGAAGCTTTCTTT.